This T cell receptor beta chain was recovered during a study of radiotherapy plus CTLA-4 blockade in lung cancer. About the study: Objective response rate was about 18%; disease control rate, about 28%.

On this clone: Its specificity is not known.

Sequencing used immunoSEQ multiplex PCR; TCRdb keeps in-frame clones, though not all of them. The table has tens of thousands of clones, more than 60% seen once. Those with chemo-refractory metastatic non-small-cell lung cancer were treated with focal radiation combined with CTLA-4 blockade using ipilimumab. Regarding the study as a whole: Among reported predictors of response, early blood T cell clone dynamics with interferon-beta performed best. Some TCR clones had been derived from tumors. These clones expanded in peripheral blood after radiotherapy plus ipilimumab.

This TCR was recovered from a human donor with non-small cell lung cancer who had stable disease on radiotherapy plus ipilimumab. Sequenced material: peripheral blood, taken from a patient treated with radiotherapy plus ipilimumab.

The DNA of the CDR3 is TGTGCCTGGGAAGCGGGGGTAGACACCGGGGAGCTGTTTTTT. It specifies CAWEAGVDTGELFF. This chain connects TRBV30 to TRBJ2-2; 8 nucleotides agree with TRBD2. The CDR3 is made up of 14 amino acids. The ends lost 5 bases at V and 3 bases at J; junction bases unmatched: 5. Germline CDR1 reads GTSNPN; CDR2 reads SVGIG (reference sequence).